A single sample is the source of the 23 T cell receptor beta chains below, sequenced in a study of OX40 agonist ivuxolimab in advanced cancers. Measured with immunoSEQ multiplex PCR; TCRdb has only the in-frame clones, and not every one. The sample lists tens of thousands of clones, approximately 85% occurring once. Material: CD4+ or CD8+ T cells sorted from blood, obtained in a trial of the OX40 agonist ivuxolimab. The source is an adult with an advanced solid tumor such as melanoma, head and neck, liver or kidney cancer.

CDR3 residues: CASSEAGGAFF. The CDR3 region has the DNA TGTGCCAGCAGTGAGGCAGGGGGAGCTTTCTTT. The chain links TRBV6-5 to TRBJ1-1, with 7 bases that match TRBD1. J lost 10 bases, V lost 5 bases, and 4 bases had no gene match. The CDR3 totals 11 residues. Germline values: CDR1 MNHEY, CDR2 SVGAGI.

This clone was seen more than once but under ten times. The chain is built from TRBV6-1 and TRBJ2-1; 11 nucleotides align to TRBD2. Germline assignment: CDR1 MNHNS and CDR2 SASEGT. This CDR3 has 15 residues. Losses at the gene ends were 1 base for V and 6 bases for J; bases not matched to a gene: 2. This chain's CDR3 is CASSEELAGVNEQFF. CDR3 nucleotides: TGTGCCAGCAGTGAAGAACTAGCGGGAGTCAATGAGCAGTTCTTC.

This clone appeared a single time. The chain has TRBV15 and TRBJ1-1, with 9 bases lining up with TRBD1. Germline CDR1 is LNHNV and CDR2 is YYDKDF (reference sequence). Losses at the gene ends were 4 bases for V and 1 base for J; bases not matched to a gene: 4. The CDR3 contains 15 residues. The CDR3 bases are TGTGCCACCAGCACCGGACAGGGGCGGAACACTGAAGCTTTCTTT. It encodes CATSTGQGRNTEAFF.

The chain joins TRBV9 to TRBJ2-1; no clear D gene. The CDR3 contains 20 residues. CDR1 and CDR2 from the germline V gene are SGDLS and YYNGEE. V lost 2 bases to trimming and J lost 0 bases, with 24 bases between them. CDR3 bases: TGTGCCAGCAGCGTCAGTAGGGCCAGGCTGGCCGAGAGCTCCTACAATGAGCAGTTCTTC. Translating gives CASSVSRARLAESSYNEQFF.

There are a few counts of this clone. The chain combines TRBV4-1 with TRBJ2-7, with D tentatively TRBD1 (5 bases). This CDR3 has 16 amino acids. Per germline, CDR1 MGHRA and CDR2 YSYEKL. V gave up 1 base and J gave up 0 bases, with 13 bases separating them. Here the CDR3 DNA reads TGCGCCAGCAGCCAAGGATGGACATCGTCCTCCTACGAGCAGTACTTC. Translating it yields CASSQGWTSSSYEQYF.

This clone is termed medium-sized. The chain is built from TRBV27 and TRBJ2-7; weak D call: TRBD2 (6 bases). The germline CDR1 and CDR2 sequences are MNHEY and SMNVEV (reference sequence). Trimming cost V 3 bases and J 7 bases, with 13 bases left between them. This CDR3 has 13 residues. The CDR3 region has the DNA TGTGCCAGCAGTTTTACCCCCGCGGGGGAGCAGTACTTC. Translated: CASSFTPAGEQYF.

V usage is TRBV25-1 and J usage is TRBJ2-1; D may be TRBD1 or TRBD2 (6 bases each). Germline V lookup: CDR1 MGHDK, CDR2 SYGVNS. V was trimmed by 4 bases and J by 8 bases, leaving 15 bases between them. This CDR3 has 14 amino acids. The DNA for the CDR3 is TGTGCCAGCAGTGTTACAGGGAGGTCGGATGAGCAGTTCTTC. It specifies CASSVTGRSDEQFF.

The chain recombines TRBV4-1 with TRBJ2-4, with D uncertain. The CDR3 is 15 residues long. Trimming pared 0 bases from V and 0 bases from J, leaving 6 bases between. Germline V CDR1 and CDR2: MGHRA, YSYEKL. CDR3 in amino acids: CASSQDHLAKNIQYF. The CDR3 bases are TGCGCCAGCAGCCAAGATCACTTAGCCAAAAACATTCAGTACTTC.

This clone came up once. The chain combines TRBV7-9 with TRBJ2-2; D is ambiguous. This CDR3 has 12 residues. V lost 8 bases, J lost 6 bases, and 10 bases lay in between. CDR1 and CDR2 from the germline V gene are SEHNR and FQNEAQ (reference sequence). This CDR3 is CASAWGSGELFF. DNA of the CDR3: TGTGCCAGCGCTTGGGGATCCGGGGAGCTGTTTTTT. Filled out from reference TRBV7-9 and TRBJ2-2, the complete variable domain reads DTGVSQNPRHKITKRGQNVTFRCDPISEHNRLYWYRQTLGQGPEFLTYFQNEAQLEKSRLLSDRFSAERPKGSFSTLEIQRTEQGDSAMYLCASAWGSGELFFGEGSRLTVL.

The chain recombines TRBV14 with TRBJ1-2; no reliable D call. This CDR3 region has 13 residues. V lost 4 bases to trimming and J lost 3 bases, with 9 bases between them. Germline V gene data show CDR1 as SGHDN and CDR2 as FVKESK. The CDR3 region has the DNA TGTGCCAGCAGCCCGAGCAATCACTATGGCTACACCTTC. Translating it yields CASSPSNHYGYTF.

The chain joins TRBV11-2 to TRBJ2-1; D gene uncertain. The CDR3 spans 16 residues. Germline CDR1 is SGHAT and CDR2 is FQNNGV. The V end was cut by 4 bases, the J end by 0 bases, with 13 bases between. The CDR3 spells CASSSRTASSYNEQFF. In DNA form, the CDR3 reads TGTGCCAGCAGCTCCCGGACGGCCAGCTCCTACAATGAGCAGTTCTTC.

About this clone itself: One junction end does not reproduce the germline sequence, and a read error may be involved. The chain employs TRBV30 and TRBJ2-7; 8 bases are shared with TRBD2. This CDR3 spans 12 amino acids. Germline loops: CDR1 GTSNPN, CDR2 SVGIG (reference sequence). The CDR3 region is CAWREEAGDLHF. The CDR3 DNA reads TGTGCCTGGAGGGAGGAAGCGGGAGACCTACACTTC.

This sequence joins TRBV6-1 and TRBJ2-5, with a tentative D call TRBD2 (6 bases). The V end was cut by 2 bases, the J end by 7 bases, with 17 bases between. CDR3 length: 15 amino acids. CDR1 and CDR2 from the germline V gene are MNHNS and SASEGT. The CDR3 sequence: CASSELVGGQGTQYF. DNA for the CDR3: TGTGCCAGCAGTGAATTGGTGGGAGGTCAGGGGACCCAGTACTTC.

V is TRBV9 and J is TRBJ2-7; D perhaps matches TRBD1 (6 bases). This CDR3 has 15 residues. Germline lookup yields CDR1 SGDLS and CDR2 YYNGEE. V was cut by 0 bases and J by 0 bases, with 10 bases left in between. The DNA of the CDR3 is TGTGCCAGCAGCGTAGAGGGCAGGGGCTCCTACGAGCAGTACTTC. Translating it yields CASSVEGRGSYEQYF. The variable domain in full, with the rest retrieved from reference TRBV9 and TRBJ2-7, is DSGVTQTPKHLITATGQRVTLRCSPRSGDLSVYWYQQSLDQGLQFLIQYYNGEERAKGNILERFSAQQFPDLHSELNLSSLELGDSALYFCASSVEGRGSYEQYFGPGTRLTVT.

CDR3 coding DNA: TGTGCCAGCAAGGGACGGGACTCCTCCTACGAGCAGTACTTC. This sequence encodes CASKGRDSSYEQYF. The gene calls are TRBV2 and TRBJ2-7, with D possibly TRBD2 on 6 matching bases. The CDR3 consists of 14 residues. The germline gives CDR1 SNHLY, CDR2 FYNNEI. V was pared by 7 bases and J by 0 bases, with 13 bases between.

The chain uses TRBV2 and TRBJ1-2; possibly TRBD1 for D (5 bases). Trimming shortened V by 7 bases and J by 4 bases, and 16 bases separated the two germline ends. CDR1 is SNHLY and CDR2 is FYNNEI in the germline V gene. CDR3 length equals 14 residues. This chain's CDR3 is CASIIDSSSYGYTF. The DNA for the CDR3 is TGTGCCAGCATCATCGACAGCTCTTCCTATGGCTACACCTTC.

This sequence joins TRBV9 and TRBJ2-2, with 13 nucleotides matching TRBD2. CDR1 is SGDLS, CDR2 YYNGEE, per germline. The CDR3 is made up of 19 amino acids. With 0 bases clipped from V and 0 bases from J, the junction kept 5 bases outside the gene matches. As DNA, the CDR3 is TGTGCCAGCAGCGTAGTAGGACTAGCGGGAGTCCCGAACACCGGGGAGCTGTTTTTT. Translation gives CASSVVGLAGVPNTGELFF. The full variable domain, with the rest looked up from reference TRBV9 and TRBJ2-2, is DSGVTQTPKHLITATGQRVTLRCSPRSGDLSVYWYQQSLDQGLQFLIQYYNGEERAKGNILERFSAQQFPDLHSELNLSSLELGDSALYFCASSVVGLAGVPNTGELFFGEGSRLTVL.

This sequence joins TRBV9 and TRBJ2-7, with 9 positions matching TRBD1. CDR1 SGDLS and CDR2 YYNGEE come from the germline V gene. The CDR3 has 19 residues. With 3 bases clipped from V and 6 bases from J, the junction kept 22 bases outside the gene matches. CDR3 sequence: CASSATPPGQGSVVGEQYF. DNA of the CDR3: TGTGCCAGCAGCGCTACCCCCCCGGGACAGGGATCAGTAGTTGGCGAGCAGTACTTC.

This sequence joins TRBV28 and TRBJ1-4; 8 bases line up with TRBD1. This CDR3 spans 17 amino acids. In germline, CDR1 is MDHEN, CDR2 SYDVKM. V shed 5 bases, J shed 8 bases, and the junction held 16 bases outside the gene matches. CDR3 coding DNA: TGTGCCAGCAGTCTACCTACAGGGGGTCGGCGTGGCGAAAAACTGTTTTTT. Translated: CASSLPTGGRRGEKLFF.

This rearrangement joins TRBV10-3 to TRBJ2-1; 9 nucleotides align to TRBD2. The CDR3 contains 16 residues. V lost 0 bases, J lost 4 bases, and 4 bases stayed unmatched. From germline, CDR1 is ENHRY and CDR2 SYGVKD. The CDR3 loop reads CAISESNSGGYNEQFF. In DNA, the CDR3 is TGTGCCATCAGTGAGTCGAATAGCGGGGGATACAATGAGCAGTTCTTC.

This clone occurred once. This sequence joins TRBV5-1 and TRBJ1-5; D possibly corresponds to TRBD1 (5 bases). The CDR3 has 16 amino acids. Germline assignment: CDR1 SGHRS and CDR2 YFSETQ. The ends were cut back, 0 bases at V and 0 bases at J, with 10 bases in the middle. CDR3 coding DNA: TGCGCCAGCAGCTTGGCAGGGCAATATAGCAATCAGCCCCAGCATTTT. Residues: CASSLAGQYSNQPQHF.

This sequence joins TRBV9 and TRBJ1-6; D is ambiguous. The germline V and J ends were trimmed by 0 bases and 8 bases, with 9 bases remaining between them. The length of the CDR3 is 14 residues. From germline, CDR1 is SGDLS and CDR2 YYNGEE. The CDR3 loop is CASSVEHRDSPLHF. The CDR3 region has the DNA TGTGCCAGCAGCGTAGAACATCGGGATTCACCCCTCCACTTT.

This clone was recorded only once. V is TRBV27 and J is TRBJ1-6, with a tentative D call TRBD1 (5 bases). Germline CDR1 and CDR2: MNHEY and SMNVEV (reference sequence). V lost 7 bases, J lost 2 bases, and 12 bases lay in between. The CDR3 consists of 15 residues. The CDR3 DNA reads as TGTGCCAGCACCTCGACAGACCCCTATAATTCACCCCTCCACTTT. This encodes CASTSTDPYNSPLHF.